This is a list of T cell receptor beta chains from one sample in a study of human T cells and chemical hapten exposure. One entry per CDR3 protein results from TCRdb running MiXCR on the RACE reads. The data hold about 65,000 distinct CDR3 sequences, with around 6.1% observed a single time. Sequencing used whole blood. Receptors originate from a female donor in good health. Some clones in this sample may be carry-over from other donors' samples. The CDR3 runs from the conserved cysteine through the conserved F or W. The D gene is left open where the match is weak. Clone size appears in some rows only: once, few, many, or a class for an expanded clone.

j_call: TRBJ2-4
v_call: TRBV27
clone_size: many
d_call: TRBD2
cdr3_length: 18
cdr3_aa: CASSSTSGSSVAKNIQYF
cdr3_nt: TGTGCCAGCAGTTCGACTAGCGGGAGCTCGGTAGCCAAAAACATTCAGTACTTC

j_call: TRBJ2-1
v_call: TRBV12-3/TRBV12-4
clone_size: few
d_call: NA
cdr3_length: 15
cdr3_aa: CASRQINSPIPEQFF
cdr3_nt: TGTGCCAGCAGGCAAATCAACTCCCCTATCCCTGAGCAGTTCTTC

j_call: TRBJ2-1
v_call: TRBV7-8
clone_size: few
d_call: NA
cdr3_length: 13
cdr3_aa: CASSISSYNEQFF
cdr3_nt: TGTGCCAGCAGCATAAGCTCCTACAATGAGCAGTTCTTC

j_call: TRBJ1-5
v_call: TRBV6-2/TRBV6-3
clone_size: many
d_call: NA
cdr3_length: 16
cdr3_aa: CASSYPGLYSNQPQHF
cdr3_nt: TGTGCCAGCAGTTACCCCGGATTATATAGCAATCAGCCCCAGCATTTT

j_call: TRBJ1-1
v_call: TRBV10-3
clone_size: many
d_call: NA
cdr3_length: 13
cdr3_aa: CAISESGNTEAFF
cdr3_nt: TGTGCCATCAGTGAGTCGGGGAACACTGAAGCTTTCTTT

j_call: TRBJ2-6
v_call: TRBV6-5
clone_size: NA
d_call: TRBD1
cdr3_length: 19
cdr3_aa: CASRGIPGQGLSGANVLTF
cdr3_nt: TGTGCCAGCAGGGGAATCCCGGGACAGGGATTATCTGGGGCCAACGTCCTGACTTTC

j_call: TRBJ2-5
v_call: TRBV29-1
clone_size: few
d_call: NA
cdr3_length: 12
cdr3_aa: CSAGGLVETQYF
cdr3_nt: TGCAGCGCTGGTGGGCTAGTGGAGACCCAGTACTTC

j_call: TRBJ1-5
v_call: TRBV29-1
clone_size: many
d_call: NA
cdr3_length: 14
cdr3_aa: CSGVGQDLNQPQHF
cdr3_nt: TGCAGCGGCGTGGGGCAGGACCTCAATCAGCCCCAGCATTTT

j_call: TRBJ2-3
v_call: TRBV20-1
clone_size: many
d_call: NA
cdr3_length: 13
cdr3_aa: CSAREASTDTQYF
cdr3_nt: TGCAGTGCTAGAGAAGCTAGCACAGATACGCAGTATTTT

j_call: TRBJ1-1
v_call: TRBV7-6
clone_size: many
d_call: NA
cdr3_length: 14
cdr3_aa: CASSLRPLNTEAFF
cdr3_nt: TGTGCCAGCAGCTTAAGGCCCCTGAACACTGAAGCTTTCTTT

j_call: TRBJ2-7
v_call: TRBV7-2
clone_size: NA
d_call: NA
cdr3_length: 13
cdr3_aa: CASSIPPPYEQYF
cdr3_nt: TGTGCCAGCAGTATTCCCCCCCCCTACGAGCAGTACTTC

j_call: TRBJ1-1
v_call: TRBV20-1
clone_size: NA
d_call: NA
cdr3_length: 15
cdr3_aa: CSARPYSGLNTEAFF
cdr3_nt: TGCAGTGCGAGACCCTATTCAGGGCTGAACACTGAAGCTTTCTTT

j_call: TRBJ1-1
v_call: TRBV20-1
clone_size: NA
d_call: NA
cdr3_length: 15
cdr3_aa: CSARDITVQNTEAFF
cdr3_nt: TGCAGTGCTAGAGATATAACAGTCCAGAACACTGAAGCTTTCTTT

j_call: TRBJ2-1
v_call: TRBV2
clone_size: NA
d_call: NA
cdr3_length: 11
cdr3_aa: CASSVQREQFF
cdr3_nt: TGTGCCAGCAGTGTACAGCGTGAGCAGTTCTTC

j_call: TRBJ1-6
v_call: TRBV3-1
clone_size: many
d_call: NA
cdr3_length: 16
cdr3_aa: CASSQDGGFYNSPLHF
cdr3_nt: TGTGCCAGCAGCCAAGATGGGGGTTTCTATAATTCACCCCTCCACTTT

j_call: TRBJ2-7
v_call: TRBV7-2
clone_size: many
d_call: NA
cdr3_length: 15
cdr3_aa: CASSLSFSGSYFGEF
cdr3_nt: TGTGCCAGCAGCTTAAGTTTTTCGGGATCGTACTTCGGGGAATTC

j_call: TRBJ2-5
v_call: TRBV12-5
clone_size: few
d_call: NA
cdr3_length: 14
cdr3_aa: CASGSPLDMETQYF
cdr3_nt: TGTGCTAGTGGTTCCCCCCTAGATATGGAGACCCAGTACTTC

j_call: TRBJ1-5
v_call: TRBV30
clone_size: few
d_call: NA
cdr3_length: 13
cdr3_aa: CAWSSPSLQPQHF
cdr3_nt: TGTGCCTGGAGTTCCCCCAGTCTTCAGCCCCAGCATTTT

j_call: TRBJ1-1
v_call: TRBV12-3/TRBV12-4
clone_size: many
d_call: NA
cdr3_length: 15
cdr3_aa: CASSLATGVVTEAFF
cdr3_nt: TGTGCCAGCAGTTTAGCAACAGGCGTAGTTACTGAAGCTTTCTTT

j_call: TRBJ2-7
v_call: TRBV2
clone_size: few
d_call: TRBD2
cdr3_length: 14
cdr3_aa: CASSETSGRSEQYF
cdr3_nt: TGTGCCAGCAGTGAGACTAGCGGGAGGTCCGAGCAGTACTTC

j_call: TRBJ2-1
v_call: TRBV20-1
clone_size: few
d_call: NA
cdr3_length: 14
cdr3_aa: CSARGRSAYNEQFF
cdr3_nt: TGCAGTGCTAGGGGAAGGAGTGCCTACAATGAGCAGTTCTTC

j_call: TRBJ2-3
v_call: TRBV19
clone_size: NA
d_call: TRBD2
cdr3_length: 16
cdr3_aa: CASSSGTSGRLDTQYF
cdr3_nt: TGTGCCAGTAGTTCCGGGACTAGCGGGAGGCTAGATACGCAGTATTTT

j_call: TRBJ2-3
v_call: TRBV14
clone_size: many
d_call: TRBD2
cdr3_length: 17
cdr3_aa: CASSHLAGATSTDTQYF
cdr3_nt: TGTGCCAGCAGCCACCTAGCGGGTGCTACTAGCACAGATACGCAGTATTTT

j_call: TRBJ2-5
v_call: TRBV6-1
clone_size: many
d_call: NA
cdr3_length: 13
cdr3_aa: CASSISRGETQYF
cdr3_nt: TGTGCCAGCAGTATAAGCAGGGGAGAGACCCAGTACTTC

j_call: TRBJ1-4
v_call: TRBV25-1
clone_size: many
d_call: NA
cdr3_length: 13
cdr3_aa: CASSEEGFEKLFF
cdr3_nt: TGTGCCAGCAGTGAAGAGGGATTCGAAAAACTGTTTTTT

j_call: TRBJ1-1
v_call: TRBV30
clone_size: many
d_call: NA
cdr3_length: 13
cdr3_aa: CAWSVRLNTEAFF
cdr3_nt: TGTGCCTGGAGTGTTCGGTTGAACACTGAAGCTTTCTTT

j_call: TRBJ2-7
v_call: TRBV4-1
clone_size: many
d_call: TRBD1
cdr3_length: 14
cdr3_aa: CASSQQGASYEQYF
cdr3_nt: TGCGCCAGCAGCCAACAGGGGGCCTCCTACGAGCAGTACTTC

j_call: TRBJ2-1
v_call: TRBV15
clone_size: many
d_call: TRBD2
cdr3_length: 15
cdr3_aa: CATSRKLAGVGEQFF
cdr3_nt: TGTGCCACCAGCAGAAAGCTAGCGGGGGTTGGTGAGCAGTTCTTC

j_call: TRBJ1-1
v_call: TRBV28
clone_size: few
d_call: NA
cdr3_length: 13
cdr3_aa: CASSLKGRTEAFF
cdr3_nt: TGTGCCAGCAGTTTAAAGGGGCGAACTGAAGCTTTCTTT

j_call: TRBJ2-1
v_call: TRBV28
clone_size: NA
d_call: NA
cdr3_length: 21
cdr3_aa: CASSGTYHSKRLVSTYNEQFF
cdr3_nt: TGTGCCAGCAGCGGGACTTATCATTCCAAGAGACTAGTTAGTACGTACAATGAGCAGTTCTTC

j_call: TRBJ2-7
v_call: TRBV7-8
clone_size: NA
d_call: NA
cdr3_length: 13
cdr3_aa: CASSFGTDYEQYF
cdr3_nt: TGTGCCAGCAGCTTCGGGACCGACTACGAGCAGTACTTC

j_call: TRBJ2-7
v_call: TRBV20-1
clone_size: few
d_call: TRBD2
cdr3_length: 11
cdr3_aa: CSASSGGEQYF
cdr3_nt: TGCAGTGCTAGTTCGGGAGGCGAGCAGTACTTC

j_call: TRBJ1-1
v_call: TRBV11-1
clone_size: NA
d_call: NA
cdr3_length: 12
cdr3_aa: CASSFQGPEAFF
cdr3_nt: TGTGCCAGCAGCTTTCAGGGCCCTGAAGCTTTCTTT

j_call: TRBJ1-3
v_call: TRBV20-1
clone_size: many
d_call: TRBD1
cdr3_length: 20
cdr3_aa: CSARVPPEGQLPRSGNTIYF
cdr3_nt: TGCAGTGCTAGAGTCCCCCCCGAGGGACAGCTTCCTCGCTCTGGAAACACCATATATTTT

j_call: TRBJ1-1
v_call: TRBV5-1
clone_size: NA
d_call: NA
cdr3_length: 15
cdr3_aa: CASSLVAGSSTEAFF
cdr3_nt: TGCGCCAGCAGCTTGGTCGCAGGGAGTTCCACTGAAGCTTTCTTT

j_call: TRBJ1-6
v_call: TRBV15
clone_size: many
d_call: NA
cdr3_length: 15
cdr3_aa: CATSRDRQGLSPLHF
cdr3_nt: TGTGCCACCAGCAGAGATCGGCAGGGACTTTCACCCCTCCACTTT

j_call: TRBJ2-1
v_call: TRBV28
clone_size: NA
d_call: NA
cdr3_length: 12
cdr3_aa: CASGRGYNEQFF
cdr3_nt: TGTGCCAGCGGGCGGGGATACAATGAGCAGTTCTTC

j_call: TRBJ2-1
v_call: TRBV10-3
clone_size: few
d_call: NA
cdr3_length: 15
cdr3_aa: CATTSGASLYNEQFF
cdr3_nt: TGTGCCACAACCTCCGGGGCTAGCCTTTACAATGAGCAGTTCTTC

j_call: TRBJ1-5
v_call: TRBV27
clone_size: NA
d_call: NA
cdr3_length: 13
cdr3_aa: CASSLSILQPQHF
cdr3_nt: TGTGCCAGCAGTTTATCGATTCTGCAGCCCCAGCATTTT

j_call: TRBJ2-1
v_call: TRBV18
clone_size: NA
d_call: TRBD2
cdr3_length: 16
cdr3_aa: CASSPGVSGTYNEQFF
cdr3_nt: TGTGCCAGCTCACCGGGTGTAAGCGGGACCTACAATGAGCAGTTCTTC

j_call: TRBJ2-3
v_call: TRBV7-2
clone_size: NA
d_call: NA
cdr3_length: 13
cdr3_aa: CASSLQRADTQYF
cdr3_nt: TGTGCCAGCAGCCTTCAGCGAGCCGATACGCAGTATTTT

j_call: TRBJ1-5
v_call: TRBV6-2/TRBV6-3
clone_size: many
d_call: TRBD1
cdr3_length: 15
cdr3_aa: CASSYMDRGNQPQHF
cdr3_nt: TGTGCCAGCAGTTACATGGACAGGGGCAATCAGCCCCAGCATTTT

j_call: TRBJ2-3
v_call: TRBV19
clone_size: NA
d_call: NA
cdr3_length: 14
cdr3_aa: CASRDFHGADTQYF
cdr3_nt: TGTGCCAGCCGGGACTTCCACGGCGCAGATACGCAGTATTTT

j_call: TRBJ1-4
v_call: TRBV11-2
clone_size: NA
d_call: NA
cdr3_length: 15
cdr3_aa: CASSLVPGVNEKLFF
cdr3_nt: TGTGCCAGCAGCTTAGTTCCAGGGGTAAATGAAAAACTGTTTTTT

j_call: TRBJ1-5
v_call: TRBV20-1
clone_size: NA
d_call: NA
cdr3_length: 13
cdr3_aa: CSAKGVGNQPQHF
cdr3_nt: TGCAGTGCTAAGGGGGTTGGCAATCAGCCCCAGCATTTT

j_call: TRBJ2-7
v_call: TRBV6-5
clone_size: few
d_call: TRBD2
cdr3_length: 15
cdr3_aa: CASSPSGLATYEQYF
cdr3_nt: TGTGCCAGCAGCCCTTCGGGACTAGCGACCTACGAGCAGTACTTC

j_call: TRBJ2-7
v_call: TRBV11-2
clone_size: many
d_call: TRBD2
cdr3_length: 16
cdr3_aa: CASSSHRGTNIYEQYF
cdr3_nt: TGTGCCAGCAGCTCCCATCGGGGGACTAACATCTACGAGCAGTACTTC

j_call: TRBJ1-4
v_call: TRBV12-3/TRBV12-4
clone_size: NA
d_call: NA
cdr3_length: 13
cdr3_aa: CASSPPGREKLFF
cdr3_nt: TGTGCCAGCAGCCCACCGGGACGGGAAAAACTGTTTTTT

j_call: TRBJ2-5
v_call: TRBV27
clone_size: many
d_call: TRBD2
cdr3_length: 16
cdr3_aa: CASSRGTSGTQETQYF
cdr3_nt: TGTGCCAGCAGTAGGGGGACTAGCGGGACCCAAGAGACCCAGTACTTC

j_call: TRBJ1-6
v_call: TRBV2
clone_size: many
d_call: NA
cdr3_length: 13
cdr3_aa: CASKSSYNSPLHF
cdr3_nt: TGTGCCAGCAAGAGCTCCTATAATTCACCCCTCCACTTT

j_call: TRBJ1-2
v_call: TRBV6-5
clone_size: few
d_call: NA
cdr3_length: 14
cdr3_aa: CASSYYSAGDGYTF
cdr3_nt: TGTGCCAGCAGTTACTATTCGGCAGGAGATGGCTACACCTTC

j_call: TRBJ2-1
v_call: TRBV20-1
clone_size: many
d_call: TRBD2
cdr3_length: 15
cdr3_aa: CSARDQLAGGNEQFF
cdr3_nt: TGCAGTGCTAGAGATCAGCTAGCGGGAGGGAATGAGCAGTTCTTC